The sequence of this TCR beta chain was determined in a study of blood T cells in healthy people across ages. PCR was performed a second time for roughly 7 to 11 cycles using a sample-barcoded 5' primer and a J-beta primer mix. TCRdb recomputed calls from the 5' RACE reads with MiXCR, one row per CDR3 protein. The sample carries 1.5 million to 2 million distinct CDR3 sequences, 40% to 55% recorded once. This CDR3 is built from 16 residues. V dropped 3 bases and J dropped 7; count of bases not matched to a gene: 13. CDR1 is KGHDR and CDR2 is SFDVKD in the germline V gene. Sequenced: blood. The rearrangement joins TRBV24-1 to TRBJ2-5; 7 nucleotides align to TRBD2. The TCR comes from a woman between 40 and 50 years old in good health. Here the CDR3 DNA reads TGTGCCACCAGTGATACCGCCGGGACTACCAAAGGGACCCAGTACTTC. Amino acid sequence: CATSDTAGTTKGTQYF.